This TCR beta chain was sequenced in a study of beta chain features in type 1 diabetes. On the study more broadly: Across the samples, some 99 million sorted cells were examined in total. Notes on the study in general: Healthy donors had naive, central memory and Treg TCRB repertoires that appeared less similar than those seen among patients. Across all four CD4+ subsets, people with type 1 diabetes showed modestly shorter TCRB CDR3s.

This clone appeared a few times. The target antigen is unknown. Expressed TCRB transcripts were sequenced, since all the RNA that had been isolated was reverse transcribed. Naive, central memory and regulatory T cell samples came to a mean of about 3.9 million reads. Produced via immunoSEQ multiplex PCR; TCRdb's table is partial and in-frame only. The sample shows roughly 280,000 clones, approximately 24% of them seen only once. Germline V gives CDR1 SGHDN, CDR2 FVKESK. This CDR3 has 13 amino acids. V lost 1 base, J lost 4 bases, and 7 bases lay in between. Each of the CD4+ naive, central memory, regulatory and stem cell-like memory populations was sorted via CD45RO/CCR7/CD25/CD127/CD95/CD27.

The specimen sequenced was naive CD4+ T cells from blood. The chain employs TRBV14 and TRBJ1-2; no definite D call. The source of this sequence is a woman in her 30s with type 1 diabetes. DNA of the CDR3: TGTGCCAGCAGCCAAGCCCTACGCTATGGCTACACCTTC. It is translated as CASSQALRYGYTF.